These 5 T cell receptor beta chains were all obtained from the same sample, sequenced in a study of OX40 agonist ivuxolimab in advanced cancers. The data were produced by immunoSEQ multiplex PCR, yet TCRdb's version contains in-frame clones alone and is incomplete. The repertoire holds some 41,000 clones, approximately 90% seen once, with under 20% in the top ten. The sample consisted of CD4+ or CD8+ T cells sorted from blood, taken in a trial of the OX40 agonist ivuxolimab. Source of these receptors: an adult with an advanced solid tumor such as melanoma, head and neck, liver or kidney cancer.

This chain joins TRBV6-5 and TRBJ1-1; TRBD1 matches 7 bases. This CDR3 contains 13 residues. Germline V CDR1 and CDR2: MNHEY, SVGAGI. J lost 10 bases, V lost 2 bases, and 7 bases had no gene match. The CDR3 protein is CASSYRDSEGAFF. CDR3 in DNA: TGTGCCAGCAGTTACAGGGACAGTGAAGGAGCTTTCTTT.

The chain carries TRBV18 and TRBJ2-1; D may be TRBD2 (6 bases). The CDR3 runs 15 residues. The V gene lost 3 bases and the J gene lost 2 bases, with 11 bases spanning the gap. Germline V CDR1 and CDR2: KGHSH, LQKENI. The CDR3 sequence is CASSPGDSTYNEQFF. CDR3 nucleotide sequence: TGTGCCAGCTCACCGGGGGACTCCACCTACAATGAGCAGTTCTTC. The entire variable domain, with the rest obtained from reference TRBV18 and TRBJ2-1, is as follows: NAGVMQNPRHLVRRRGQEARLRCSPMKGHSHVYWYRQLPEEGLKFMVYLQKENIIDESGMPKERFSAEFPKEGPSILRIQQVVRGDSAAYFCASSPGDSTYNEQFFGPGTRLTVL.

This clone was found once. The genes are TRBV5-1 and TRBJ2-7; 10 bases are shared with TRBD2. There are 13 residues in the CDR3. J lost 6 bases, V lost 4 bases, and 4 bases had no gene match. Per the germline V gene, CDR1 is SGHRS and CDR2 is YFSETQ. CDR3: CASSQAGGLEQYF. The CDR3 DNA is TGCGCCAGCAGCCAAGCGGGGGGGCTCGAGCAGTACTTC.

The chain is built from TRBV5-5 and TRBJ2-7; TRBD1 is a possible D gene (5 bases). Looked up from germline, CDR1 is SGHKS and CDR2 is YYEKEE (reference sequence). The CDR3 is made up of 15 amino acids. V was cut by 2 bases and J by 2 bases, with 14 bases left in between. The CDR3 reads CASSLTPDKTYEQYF. The CDR3 nucleotides are TGTGCCAGCAGCTTAACTCCGGACAAAACCTACGAGCAGTACTTC.

The genes are TRBV11-3 and TRBJ1-6, with 7 nucleotides matching TRBD1. The length of the CDR3 is 15 residues. V lost 0 bases and J lost 10; bases outside the gene matches: 6. The germline CDR1 and CDR2 sequences are SGHNT and YENEEA. The CDR3 DNA follows: TGTGCCAGCAGCTTAGAGACAGGGTCCCACTCACCCCTCCACTTT. It yields the protein CASSLETGSHSPLHF.